The T cell receptor beta chain described here comes from a study of blood T cell repertoires in COVID-19. At the level of the study: T cells, B-cell-depleted T cells, or PBMCs supplied cDNA or gDNA.

Germline V lookup: CDR1 KGHDR, CDR2 SFDVKD. The trim removed 5 bases at V and 9 bases at J, leaving 11 bases unmatched. The CDR3 length is 14 residues. Methods used by the authors: Estimates of nucleated cell counts were drawn from the amplification of reference gene primers. Some clones are missing from TCRdb's copy, which holds only in-frame ones; the method was immunoSEQ multiplex PCR. V and J calls and clone size are copied from that table; D and trimming were computed from the DNA. The table includes fewer than 85,000 clones, 80% to 90% detected once. The chain employs TRBV24-1 and TRBJ2-7; 8 bases are a match to TRBD1. The sequencing input was peripheral blood. This receptor was taken from a man aged 45-65 years with active COVID-19. CDR3 DNA: TGTGCCACCAGTGGTTCGGGACAGGACATTCGGCAGTACTTC. As protein: CATSGSGQDIRQYF.